A selection of T cell receptor beta chains follows, all from one sample in a study of blood T cell repertoires in COVID-19. Some clones are missing from TCRdb's copy, which holds only in-frame ones; the method was immunoSEQ multiplex PCR. Among over 20,000 clones listed, about 91% were seen once. Specimen: peripheral blood. These receptors originate from a man aged 65-85 years with active COVID-19. Each CDR3 is given with its conserved first and last residue. D genes are given only for firm matches. Size is omitted from some rows. Given values are once, few, many or a class for expanded clones.

clone_size d_call cdr3_length j_call v_call cdr3_nt cdr3_aa
- - 14 TRBJ1-2 TRBV5-1 TGCGCCAGCAGCCAACGGGGAGCGGACTATGGCTACACCTTC CASSQRGADYGYTF
- TRBD2 17 TRBJ2-3 TRBV5-6 TGTGCCAGCAGACAGGGACTAGCGGGAGTCCGCACAGATACGCAGTATTTT CASRQGLAGVRTDTQYF
- - 16 TRBJ2-2 TRBV7-2 TGTGCCAGCAGCTTAGCGGATCCAGGGGCGACCGGGGAGCTGTTTTTT CASSLADPGATGELFF
- - 14 TRBJ2-7 TRBV2 TGTGCCAGCAGGGATGGACAGAGCTCCTACGAGCAGTACTTC CASRDGQSSYEQYF
- TRBD2 17 TRBJ2-7 TRBV5-3 TGTGCCAGAAGCCACGGGACTAGCGGGACAGCTAAGGGTGAGCAGTACTTC CARSHGTSGTAKGEQYF
- TRBD1 14 TRBJ2-7 TRBV5-1 TGCGCCAGCAGCCCTCGGACAGGGGGCTACGAGCAGTACTTC CASSPRTGGYEQYF
- TRBD1 15 TRBJ2-3 TRBV29-1 TGCAGCGTTGAGAGCGCACAGGGGGAGGTAGATACGCAGTATTTT CSVESAQGEVDTQYF
- TRBD1 14 TRBJ2-7 TRBV28 TGTGCCAGCAGTTTGACAGGGGGCCATTACGAGCAGTACTTC CASSLTGGHYEQYF
- - 13 TRBJ1-2 TRBV14 TGTGCCAGCAGCCGAGCCACCAAAACCGGCTACACCTTC CASSRATKTGYTF
once TRBD2 18 TRBJ2-1 TRBV3-1/TRBV3-2 TGTGCCAGCAGCCCCATCCTTCAGACTAGCGGGAGGGGGAATGAGCAGTTCTTC CASSPILQTSGRGNEQFF
- TRBD2 15 TRBJ2-2 TRBV28 TGTGCCAGCAGTTCGGGGACTAGGAACACCGGGGAGCTGTTTTTT CASSSGTRNTGELFF
- TRBD2 18 TRBJ2-3 TRBV7-9 TGTGCCAGCAGCCCCCGCGTGAGGACTAGCGGCCGTATAGATACGCAGTATTTT CASSPRVRTSGRIDTQYF
- - 15 TRBJ2-5 TRBV5-6 TGTGCCAGCAGCGTGGACCTTAGCAGTGTAGAGACCCAGTACTTC CASSVDLSSVETQYF
- TRBD1 14 TRBJ2-7 TRBV10-3 TGTGCCATCAGTGAGTCGGGGACAGGCTACGAGCAGTACTTC CAISESGTGYEQYF
- - 13 TRBJ1-2 TRBV7-9 TGTGCCAGCAGCTTAGAGGCCGAGGATGGCTACACCTTC CASSLEAEDGYTF
- TRBD1 15 TRBJ1-1 TRBV6-6 TGTGCCAGCAGTTACGGACAGGACTCGAACACTGAAGCTTTCTTT CASSYGQDSNTEAFF
- TRBD1 13 TRBJ1-1 TRBV6-5 TGTGCCAGCAGCCGACAGGGGCTGGGTGAAGCTTTCTTT CASSRQGLGEAFF
- - 13 TRBJ2-2 TRBV11-2 TGTGCCAGCAGCCAGGGGCCACCCGGGGAGCTGTTTTTT CASSQGPPGELFF
- TRBD1 14 TRBJ1-5 TRBV27 TGTGCCAGCAGTTTAGGCAGGGGGGATCAGCCCCAGCATTTT CASSLGRGDQPQHF
- TRBD2 14 TRBJ2-5 TRBV9 TGTGCCAGCAGCGCGGGGGGGGGCACGGAGACCCAGTACTTC CASSAGGGTETQYF
- - 18 TRBJ1-4 TRBV5-1 TGCGCCAGCAGCTTGGGGCTCAACAGGAAACCAACTAATGAAAAACTGTTTTTT CASSLGLNRKPTNEKLFF
- - 13 TRBJ1-1 TRBV5-4 TGTGCCAGCAGCTTGGTATCGAACACTGAAGCTTTCTTT CASSLVSNTEAFF
- TRBD1 15 TRBJ1-1 TRBV2 TGTGCCAGCAGGGGAACCGGGACAGCGAACACTGAAGCTTTCTTT CASRGTGTANTEAFF
once TRBD1 17 TRBJ1-6 TRBV27 TGTGCCAGCAGTGCGGGACAGGGGATCTCCTATAATTCACCCCTCCACTTT CASSAGQGISYNSPLHF
- - 13 TRBJ2-7 TRBV30 TGTGCCTGGAGCTTCATCCAGGGTTCGGAGCAGTACTTC CAWSFIQGSEQYF
- - 15 TRBJ2-1 TRBV4-2 TGTGCCAGCAGCCAAGTAGGAGGGGTTAGCAATGAGCAGTTCTTC CASSQVGGVSNEQFF
- - 17 TRBJ2-1 TRBV3-1/TRBV3-2 TGTGCCAGCAGCCAAGAAAGTCACTGGAGCTCCTACAATGAGCAGTTCTTC CASSQESHWSSYNEQFF
- TRBD1 14 TRBJ2-5 TRBV5-1 TGCGCCAGCAGCGAGGGACAGGATGGGGAGACCCAGTACTTC CASSEGQDGETQYF
- - 13 TRBJ1-1 TRBV29-1 TGCAGCGTTCACACAGGGATTGACACTGAAGCTTTCTTT CSVHTGIDTEAFF
- TRBD1 13 TRBJ1-1 TRBV10-3 TGTGCCATCTCGCTGACAGGGGGCACTGAAGCTTTCTTT CAISLTGGTEAFF
- - 12 TRBJ2-3 TRBV7-9 TGTGCCAGCACCCCAACAGGAGATACGCAGTATTTT CASTPTGDTQYF
- - 12 TRBJ2-1 TRBV6-5 TGTGCCAGCAGCCGAGTTGGACAGAAGCAGTTCTTC CASSRVGQKQFF
- - 17 TRBJ2-7 TRBV6-2/TRBV6-3 TGTGCCAGCAGCCCCCCCCTAGGACTCGGGGGCTCCTACGAGCAGTACTTC CASSPPLGLGGSYEQYF
- - 15 TRBJ2-3 TRBV10-3 TGTGCCATCGCTAGTCGGGGACTTTCCACAGATACGCAGTATTTT CAIASRGLSTDTQYF
- - 16 TRBJ1-5 TRBV5-8 TGTGCCAGCAGCCTGGATCCCCATTGGGGGGGTCAGCCCCAGCATTTT CASSLDPHWGGQPQHF
- TRBD1 16 TRBJ1-3 TRBV18 TGTGCCAGCTCACAATCGGGACAGGTCGCAGGAAACACCATATATTTT CASSQSGQVAGNTIYF
- TRBD1 20 TRBJ1-1 TRBV27 TGTGCCAGCAGTTCCCTCAGATTCGGGACAGGGGGCCGAGGGAACACTGAAGCTTTCTTT CASSSLRFGTGGRGNTEAFF
- - 14 TRBJ1-4 TRBV6-6 TGTGCCAGCAGTTACTCCCCCTCAGGGGAAAAACTGTTTTTT CASSYSPSGEKLFF
- - 16 TRBJ1-2 TRBV4-3 TGCGCCAGCAGCCAAGATTGGAGTTCGGGGAGAGCTGGCTACACCTTC CASSQDWSSGRAGYTF
few TRBD2 15 TRBJ2-1 TRBV19 TGTGCCAGGAGCCGGGGGGGTAAAGCTTTGGATGAGCAGTTCTTC CARSRGGKALDEQFF
- TRBD2 15 TRBJ2-7 TRBV5-1 TGCGCCAGCAGCTTCACTAGCGGGGGTTCCTACGAGCAGTACTTC CASSFTSGGSYEQYF
- - 14 TRBJ1-4 TRBV28 TGTGCCAGCGGGCGGGGGACCGGTGGAGAAAAACTGTTTTTT CASGRGTGGEKLFF
- TRBD1 15 TRBJ1-6 TRBV5-1 TGCGCCAGCAGCTTCGGGACAGGGGGAGCTTCACCCCTCCACTTT CASSFGTGGASPLHF
- - 12 TRBJ2-5 TRBV15 TGTGCCACCAGCGGCAGTCAAGAGACCCAGTACTTC CATSGSQETQYF
- TRBD1 16 TRBJ1-5 TRBV28 TGTGCCAGCAGTGGTTCCGGGACAGGGAGCAATCAGCCCCAGCATTTT CASSGSGTGSNQPQHF
- TRBD1 15 TRBJ2-5 TRBV25-1 TGTGCCAGCAGTGGACAGGGGGCGCCTTGGGAGACCCAGTACTTC CASSGQGAPWETQYF
- - 12 TRBJ1-4 TRBV28 TGTGCCAGCAGTTCCTCCAGGGAAAAACTGTTTTTT CASSSSREKLFF
- - 16 TRBJ1-5 TRBV27 TGTGCCAGCAGCCGCGGACTGAGTAATAGCAATCAGCCCCAGCATTTT CASSRGLSNSNQPQHF
- - 18 TRBJ2-6 TRBV9 TGTGCCAGCAGCGCTCAAGCGGCGGGACCTAGGGGGGCCAACGTCCTGACTTTC CASSAQAAGPRGANVLTF
- - 15 TRBJ2-2 TRBV3-1/TRBV3-2 TGTGCCAGCAGCCAAGACCTGAGAGACACCGGGGAGCTGTTTTTT CASSQDLRDTGELFF
- - 11 TRBJ2-5 TRBV7-8 TGTGCCAGCGGACACCGGGAGACCCAGTACTTC CASGHRETQYF
- - 12 TRBJ1-4 TRBV29-1 TGCAGCGCCGGGACTCTGCGGGAAAAACTGTTTTTT CSAGTLREKLFF
- - 16 TRBJ2-2 TRBV2 TGTGCCAGCAGCCCCCAGGGTAGGGTCGGAACCGGGGAGCTGTTTTTT CASSPQGRVGTGELFF
- TRBD2 18 TRBJ2-1 TRBV3-1/TRBV3-2 TGTGCCAGCAGCCAAACAGGGGTGGTTAGCGGGAGAGGGAATGAGCAGTTCTTC CASSQTGVVSGRGNEQFF
- TRBD2 15 TRBJ2-3 TRBV30 TGTGCCTGGAGCGGACTAGCGGTTAGCACAGATACGCAGTATTTT CAWSGLAVSTDTQYF
- TRBD2 15 TRBJ2-1 TRBV9 TGTGCCAGCAGCTTCTGGACTAGCTTTGACAATGAGCAGTTCTTC CASSFWTSFDNEQFF
- - 14 TRBJ1-1 TRBV5-1 TGCGCCAGCAGATTAGGGACAACGAACACTGAAGCTTTCTTT CASRLGTTNTEAFF